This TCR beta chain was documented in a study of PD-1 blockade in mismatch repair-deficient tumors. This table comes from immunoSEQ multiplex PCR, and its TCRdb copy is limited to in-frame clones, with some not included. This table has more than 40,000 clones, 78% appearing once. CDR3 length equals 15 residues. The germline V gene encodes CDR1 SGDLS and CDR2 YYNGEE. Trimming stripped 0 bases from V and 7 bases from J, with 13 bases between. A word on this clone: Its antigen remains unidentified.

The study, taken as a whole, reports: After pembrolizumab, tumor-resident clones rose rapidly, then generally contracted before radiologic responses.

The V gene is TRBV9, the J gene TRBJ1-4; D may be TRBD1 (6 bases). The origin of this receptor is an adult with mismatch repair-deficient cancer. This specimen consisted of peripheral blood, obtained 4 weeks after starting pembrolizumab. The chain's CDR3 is CASSVGDGGLEKLFF. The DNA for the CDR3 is TGTGCCAGCAGCGTAGGGGATGGGGGGCTTGAAAAACTGTTTTTT. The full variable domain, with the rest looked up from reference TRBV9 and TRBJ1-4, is DSGVTQTPKHLITATGQRVTLRCSPRSGDLSVYWYQQSLDQGLQFLIQYYNGEERAKGNILERFSAQQFPDLHSELNLSSLELGDSALYFCASSVGDGGLEKLFFGSGTQLSVL.